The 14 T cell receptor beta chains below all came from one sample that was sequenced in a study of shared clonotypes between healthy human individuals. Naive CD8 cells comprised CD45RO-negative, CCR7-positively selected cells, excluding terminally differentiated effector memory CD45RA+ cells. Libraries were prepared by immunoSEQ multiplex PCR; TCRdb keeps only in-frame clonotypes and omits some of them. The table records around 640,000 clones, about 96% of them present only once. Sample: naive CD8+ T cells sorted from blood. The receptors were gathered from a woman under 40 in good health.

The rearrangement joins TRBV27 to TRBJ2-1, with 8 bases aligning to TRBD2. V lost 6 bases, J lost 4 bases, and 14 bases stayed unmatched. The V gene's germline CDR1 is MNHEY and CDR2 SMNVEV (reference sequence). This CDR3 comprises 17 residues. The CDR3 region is CASRPLRGAGDYNEQFF. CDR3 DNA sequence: TGTGCCAGCAGACCACTTAGGGGAGCGGGAGATTACAATGAGCAGTTCTTC.

The CDR3 spells CASSLGLLETQYF. DNA of the CDR3: TGTGCCAGCAGCTTGGGACTCCTGGAGACCCAGTACTTC. V and J are TRBV7-9 and TRBJ2-5; possibly TRBD2 for D (6 bases). The CDR3 spans 13 residues. Looked up from germline, CDR1 is SEHNR and CDR2 is FQNEAQ (reference sequence). V shed 3 bases and J shed 5 bases, with 10 bases lying between them.

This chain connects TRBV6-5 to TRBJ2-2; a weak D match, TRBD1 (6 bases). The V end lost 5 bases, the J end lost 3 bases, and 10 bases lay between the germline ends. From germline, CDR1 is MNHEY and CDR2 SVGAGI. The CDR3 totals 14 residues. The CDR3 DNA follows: TGTGCCAGCAGTCGGGACAAATACACCGGGGAGCTGTTTTTT. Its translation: CASSRDKYTGELFF.

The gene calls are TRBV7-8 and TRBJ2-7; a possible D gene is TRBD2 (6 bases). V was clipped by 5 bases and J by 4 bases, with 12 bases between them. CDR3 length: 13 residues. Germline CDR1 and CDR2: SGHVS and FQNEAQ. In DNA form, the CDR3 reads TGTGCCAGCAGCGCCGGGGGTTCGTACGAGCAGTACTTC. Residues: CASSAGGSYEQYF. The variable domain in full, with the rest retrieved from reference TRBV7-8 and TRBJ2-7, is GAGVSQSPRYKVAKRGQDVALRCDPISGHVSLFWYQQALGQGPEFLTYFQNEAQLDKSGLPSDRFFAERPEGSVSTLKIQRTQQEDSAVYLCASSAGGSYEQYFGPGTRLTVT.

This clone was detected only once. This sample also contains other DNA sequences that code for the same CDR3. CDR3 nucleotide sequence: TGTGCCAGTAGTATTAGGCCCGACTACGAGCAGTACTTC. Its protein product is CASSIRPDYEQYF. This chain links TRBV19 with TRBJ2-7, with D unresolved. V lost 3 bases and J 3 bases, leaving 9 bases between the germline ends. Germline lookup yields CDR1 LNHDA and CDR2 SQIVND (reference sequence). The CDR3 runs 13 residues.

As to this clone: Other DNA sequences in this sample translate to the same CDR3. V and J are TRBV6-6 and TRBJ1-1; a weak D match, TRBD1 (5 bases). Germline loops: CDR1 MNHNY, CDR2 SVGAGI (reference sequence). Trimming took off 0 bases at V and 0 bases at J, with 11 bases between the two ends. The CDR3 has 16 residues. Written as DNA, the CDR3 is TGTGCCAGCAGTTACTCGACTTGGGGGATGAACACTGAAGCTTTCTTT. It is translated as CASSYSTWGMNTEAFF.

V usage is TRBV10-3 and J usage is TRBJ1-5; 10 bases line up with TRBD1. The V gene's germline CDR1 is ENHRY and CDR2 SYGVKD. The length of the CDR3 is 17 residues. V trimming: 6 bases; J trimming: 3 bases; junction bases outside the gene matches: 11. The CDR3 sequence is CAISAEPGTGDNQPQHF. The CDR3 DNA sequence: TGTGCCATCAGCGCTGAGCCCGGGACAGGGGACAATCAGCCCCAGCATTTT.

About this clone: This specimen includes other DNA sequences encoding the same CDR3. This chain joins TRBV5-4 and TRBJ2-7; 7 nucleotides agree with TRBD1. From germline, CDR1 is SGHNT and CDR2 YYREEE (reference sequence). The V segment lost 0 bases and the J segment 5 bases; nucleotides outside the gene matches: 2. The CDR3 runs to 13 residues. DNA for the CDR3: TGTGCCAGCAGCTTGGACAGGGGCCACGAGCAGTACTTC. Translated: CASSLDRGHEQYF.

CDR3 residues: CASSLQAGNQPQHF. Here the CDR3 DNA reads TGTGCCAGCAGTTTACAAGCGGGCAATCAGCCCCAGCATTTT. The chain employs TRBV27 and TRBJ1-5; unclear D gene. CDR1 and CDR2 (germline): MNHEY, SMNVEV (reference sequence). This CDR3 is 14 amino acids long. V shed 2 bases and J shed 2 bases, with 7 bases lying between them.

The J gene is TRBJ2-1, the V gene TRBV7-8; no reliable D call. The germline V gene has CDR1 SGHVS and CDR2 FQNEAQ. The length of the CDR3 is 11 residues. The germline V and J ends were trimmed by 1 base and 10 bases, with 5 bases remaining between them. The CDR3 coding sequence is TGTGCCAGCAGCTTAGGAGGCGAGCAGTTCTTC. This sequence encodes CASSLGGEQFF.

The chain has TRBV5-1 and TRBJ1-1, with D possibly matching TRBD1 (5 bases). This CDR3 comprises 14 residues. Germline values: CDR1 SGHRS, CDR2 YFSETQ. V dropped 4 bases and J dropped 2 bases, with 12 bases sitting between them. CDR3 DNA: TGCGCCAGCAGCATTAATCAGGGAAACACTGAAGCTTTCTTT. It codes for CASSINQGNTEAFF.

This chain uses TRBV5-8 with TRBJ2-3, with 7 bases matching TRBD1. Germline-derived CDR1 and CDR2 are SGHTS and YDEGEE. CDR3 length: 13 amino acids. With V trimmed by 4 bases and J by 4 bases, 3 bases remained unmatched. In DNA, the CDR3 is TGTGCCAGCAGCATCGGGACAGCAGATACGCAGTATTTT. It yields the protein CASSIGTADTQYF. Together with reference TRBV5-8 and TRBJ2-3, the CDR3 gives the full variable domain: EAGVTQSPTHLIKTRGQQATLRCSPISGHTSVYWYQQALGLGLQFLLWYDEGEERNRGNFPPRFSGRQFPNYSSELNVNALELEDSALYLCASSIGTADTQYFGPGTRLTVL.

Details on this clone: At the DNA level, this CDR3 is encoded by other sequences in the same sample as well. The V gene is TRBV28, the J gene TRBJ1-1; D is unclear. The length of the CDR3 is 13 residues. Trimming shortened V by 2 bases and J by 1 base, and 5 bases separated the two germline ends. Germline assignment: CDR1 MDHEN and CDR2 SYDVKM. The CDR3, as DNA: TGTGCCAGCAGTTTAGGGCGGAACACTGAAGCTTTCTTT. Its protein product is CASSLGRNTEAFF.

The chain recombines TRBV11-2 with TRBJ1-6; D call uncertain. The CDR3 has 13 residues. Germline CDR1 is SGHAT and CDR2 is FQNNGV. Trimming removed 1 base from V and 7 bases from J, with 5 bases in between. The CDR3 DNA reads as TGTGCCAGCAGCTTAGGGCCGAATTCACCCCTCCACTTT. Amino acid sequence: CASSLGPNSPLHF.